This entry lists 8 T cell receptor beta chains sequenced from one sample in a study of blood T cell repertoires in COVID-19. Sequencing used immunoSEQ multiplex PCR; TCRdb keeps in-frame clones, though not all of them. The repertoire holds some 700,000 clones, with about 87% as singletons. Material: peripheral blood. The receptor source for this set is a woman younger than 35 with acute or convalescent COVID-19.

The gene calls are TRBV19 and TRBJ1-5, with 7 bases that match TRBD1. The CDR3 is made up of 15 amino acids. V trimming: 7 bases; J trimming: 5 bases; junction bases outside the gene matches: 11. The germline CDR1 and CDR2 sequences are LNHDA and SQIVND (reference sequence). The CDR3 spells CASTPDREYYQPQHF. Written as DNA, the CDR3 is TGTGCCAGTACCCCCGACAGGGAGTATTATCAGCCCCAGCATTTT.

J is TRBJ1-5 and V is TRBV6-8; D is possibly TRBD1 (6 bases). Germline V gene data show CDR1 as MNHGY and CDR2 as SAAAGT. V was shortened by 3 bases and J by 7 bases, with 13 bases between the two germline ends. This CDR3 spans 14 amino acids. The CDR3 DNA reads as TGTGCCAGCAGTTATATCACCCAGGGGCAGCCCCAGCATTTT. This codes for CASSYITQGQPQHF.

CDR3 sequence: CATRGTGNEKLFF. Written as DNA, the CDR3 is TGCGCCACCCGGGGGACAGGGAACGAAAAACTGTTTTTT. V gene TRBV5-1 combines with J gene TRBJ1-4, with TRBD1 identical over 9 bases. With 9 bases clipped from V and 8 bases from J, the junction kept 8 bases outside the gene matches. The length of the CDR3 is 13 residues. The germline V gene has CDR1 SGHRS and CDR2 YFSETQ.

Only a few counts were recorded for this clone. Other DNA sequences from this sample encode an identical CDR3 as well. This chain joins TRBV6-5 and TRBJ2-7, with D hard to call. CDR1 and CDR2 from the germline V gene are MNHEY and SVGAGI. V gave up 6 bases and J gave up 7 bases, with 10 bases separating them. The CDR3 covers 11 residues. CDR3 sequence reads: CASSLGREQYF. For the CDR3, the DNA is TGTGCCAGCAGCCTTGGCCGTGAGCAGTACTTC.

Here the CDR3 DNA reads TGCAGCGTTGAAGATACAGGACAGGGGGGCTATGGCTACACCTTC. This codes for CSVEDTGQGGYGYTF. The chain combines TRBV29-1 with TRBJ1-2, with 10 nucleotides matching TRBD1. The CDR3 totals 15 residues. From germline, CDR1 is SQVTM and CDR2 ANQGSEA. V was clipped by 0 bases and J by 4 bases; unmatched bases: 5.

The gene calls are TRBV9 and TRBJ1-2; 12 nucleotides line up with TRBD1. In germline, CDR1 is SGDLS, CDR2 YYNGEE. V shed 7 bases and J 10 bases; nucleotides not matched to a gene: 8. CDR3 length: 13 amino acids. CDR3 nucleotides: TGTGCCAGCGGGGCCGGGACAGGGGGCTTCTACACCTTC. Its protein is CASGAGTGGFYTF. The full variable domain, with the rest looked up from reference TRBV9 and TRBJ1-2, is DSGVTQTPKHLITATGQRVTLRCSPRSGDLSVYWYQQSLDQGLQFLIQYYNGEERAKGNILERFSAQQFPDLHSELNLSSLELGDSALYFCASGAGTGGFYTFGSGTRLTVV.

This clone was recorded only once. The rearrangement joins TRBV5-1 to TRBJ2-7, with 10 bases identical to TRBD1. Trimming took 3 bases from V and 1 from J; bases not matched to a gene: 7. There are 16 residues in the CDR3. CDR1 is SGHRS, CDR2 YFSETQ, per germline. CDR3 DNA: TGCGCCAGCAGCTGGACATGGGACAGGGGTTCCTACGAGCAGTACTTC. It encodes CASSWTWDRGSYEQYF.

The CDR3 reads CASSRDGVYGYTF. The CDR3 nucleotides read TGTGCCAGCAGTCGTGACGGAGTCTATGGCTACACCTTC. This rearrangement joins TRBV12-3 or TRBV12-4 to TRBJ1-2; D unclear. CDR3 size: 13 residues. The V and J ends lost 5 bases and 4 bases respectively, with 11 bases between them.